This T cell receptor (beta chain) was observed in a study of T cell changes during pregnancy in multiple sclerosis. Method: immunoSEQ multiplex PCR; TCRdb's copy keeps in-frame clones and lacks some. This table has about 52,000 clones, more than 80% appearing once. The ends were cut back, 0 bases at V and 2 bases at J, with 12 bases in the middle. Germline V CDR1 and CDR2: SGDLS, YYNGEE. This CDR3 spans 15 amino acids. V is TRBV9 and J is TRBJ2-7, with a possible D match to TRBD1 (6 bases). The specimen comprised CD4+ T cells from peripheral blood mononuclear cells, sampled before pregnancy. The source is a female donor with multiple sclerosis, enrolled in a pregnancy study. The CDR3 nucleotides are TGTGCCAGCAGCGTAGCTTGGACAGCCACCTACGAGCAGTACTTC. It yields the protein CASSVAWTATYEQYF.